The rows below give T cell receptor beta chains drawn from one sample of a study of patients and donors after allogeneic stem cell transplantation. Each CDR3 protein is one row after TCRdb ran MiXCR on the RT-PCR reads. The repertoire includes about a million distinct CDR3 sequences, under 20% of them detected once, and under 6.5% sits in the top ten. Sequencing input: blood, either unsorted or a sorted T cell fraction (not recorded which). All receptors derive from a human donor who was either an allogeneic HSCT recipient or a stem cell or donor lymphocyte infusion donor (not recorded which). It is not recorded whose cells these are; they may come from a transplant donor. Both conserved end residues are trimmed from each CDR3.

j_gene | v_gene | CDR3aa
TRBJ2-5 | TRBV6-2/TRBV6-3 | ASHRGGAETQY
TRBJ2-3 | TRBV24-1 | ATSVLRPTDTQY
TRBJ1-4 | TRBV10-3 | AISPGHLSEKLF
TRBJ1-2 | TRBV5-1 | ASSRPNNLGGYT
TRBJ2-3 | TRBV24-1 | ATSDAYSADTQY
TRBJ2-5 | TRBV29-1 | SVVASPETQY
TRBJ2-1 | TRBV6-1 | ATIPPAAGVYNEQF
TRBJ2-5 | TRBV27 | ASSRVALEGGGALETQY
TRBJ1-1 | TRBV12-3/TRBV12-4 | ASTLGTLNTEAF
TRBJ2-2 | TRBV5-5 | ASSGRTGLSGELF
TRBJ2-1 | TRBV7-9 | ASGGTISYEQF
TRBJ2-7 | TRBV7-2 | ASARQRDYEQY
TRBJ2-1 | TRBV30 | AWSVPADEQF
TRBJ1-1 | TRBV12-3/TRBV12-4 | ASRGRFNTEAF
TRBJ2-7 | TRBV28 | ASLRAYEQY
TRBJ2-3 | TRBV25-1 | ASSQPGLAVTDTQY
TRBJ2-7 | TRBV5-4 | ASSTTGNRREQY
TRBJ1-1 | TRBV5-1 | ASSSSGGAEAF
TRBJ1-4 | TRBV7-2 | ASSLIGWGNEKLF
TRBJ2-7 | TRBV4-1 | ASSQQRGAAYEQY
TRBJ2-2 | TRBV10-3 | ASQGQLMNTGELF
TRBJ1-2 | TRBV6-1 | ASSEVSLGNYGYT
TRBJ2-3 | TRBV15 | ATSRDRLARTDTQY
TRBJ2-7 | TRBV5-1 | ASGQGEPYEQY
TRBJ2-5 | TRBV18 | ASSPQVTFLEETQY
TRBJ2-7 | TRBV12-3/TRBV12-4 | ASSPGTGGPEYEQY
TRBJ2-1 | TRBV5-1 | ASSLTGSESEQF
TRBJ2-5 | TRBV6-5 | ASSSWTSGGRGTQY
TRBJ1-1 | TRBV10-3 | AISDLDGSTEAF
TRBJ2-1 | TRBV12-3/TRBV12-4 | ASSLPQGVYNEQF
TRBJ2-1 | TRBV7-9 | ASSAILAGGYNEQF
TRBJ2-3 | TRBV20-1 | SARMGGPLSDTQY
TRBJ2-3 | TRBV7-3 | ASSRGIYTDTQY
TRBJ2-7 | TRBV6-1 | ASSEDRGWSYEQY
TRBJ2-7 | TRBV2 | ASSEPGEQY
TRBJ2-7 | TRBV29-1 | SALGGQSYEQY
TRBJ2-1 | TRBV7-9 | AYQKRGSYNEQF
TRBJ2-5 | TRBV5-1 | ASSLVGTGGQETQY
TRBJ1-5 | TRBV20-1 | SARAGTGGMSTQPQH
TRBJ2-1 | TRBV12-3/TRBV12-4 | ASSPQTLAGAQYNEQF
TRBJ2-7 | TRBV20-1 | SAREGGGPAYEQY
TRBJ2-7 | TRBV11-2 | ASSLDLTSGGFSYEQY
TRBJ2-7 | TRBV5-8 | ASSLRRTTSEYEQY
TRBJ2-7 | TRBV29-1 | SVEGGQLSYEQY
TRBJ2-2 | TRBV6-2/TRBV6-3 | ASSYRAGANTGELF
TRBJ1-4 | TRBV19 | ASSRDITNEKLF
TRBJ2-3 | TRBV12-3/TRBV12-4 | ASSLLTVNTDTQY
TRBJ2-2 | TRBV5-1 | ASGPGTGAGELF
TRBJ2-3 | TRBV5-5 | ASSSGGLAETDTQY
TRBJ2-4 | TRBV4-3 | ASSQTGVDIQY
TRBJ1-5 | TRBV10-3 | AINWGNQPQH
TRBJ1-1 | TRBV29-1 | SVVRGENTEAF
TRBJ1-2 | TRBV20-1 | SAAGTRLGYT
TRBJ1-6 | TRBV9 | ASSVVGSNSPLH